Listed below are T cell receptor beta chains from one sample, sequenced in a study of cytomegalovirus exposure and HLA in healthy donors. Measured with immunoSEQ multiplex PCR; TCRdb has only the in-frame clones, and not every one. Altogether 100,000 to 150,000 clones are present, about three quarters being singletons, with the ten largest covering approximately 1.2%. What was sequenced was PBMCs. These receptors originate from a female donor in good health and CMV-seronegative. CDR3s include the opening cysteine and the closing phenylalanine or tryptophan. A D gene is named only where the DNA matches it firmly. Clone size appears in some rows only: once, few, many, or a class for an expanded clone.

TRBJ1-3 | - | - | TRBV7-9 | TGTGCCAGCAGCTTAGACAGGCCCCTCATCGGAAACACCATATATTTT | CASSLDRPLIGNTIYF
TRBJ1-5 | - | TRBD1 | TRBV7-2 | TGTGCCAGCAGCCTCCAGGGGGGCAATCAGCCCCAGCATTTT | CASSLQGGNQPQHF
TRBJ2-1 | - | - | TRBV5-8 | TGTGCCAGCAGCAATGCGGGGAAGATCTCCTACAATGAGCAGTTCTTC | CASSNAGKISYNEQFF
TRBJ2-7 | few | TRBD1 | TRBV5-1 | TGCGCCAGCAGCCCCACGGGACAGGCCTACGAGCAGTACTTC | CASSPTGQAYEQYF
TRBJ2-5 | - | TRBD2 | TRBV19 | TGTGCCAGCCGACTAGCGGGGGGCAGGGAGGAGACCCAGTACTTC | CASRLAGGREETQYF
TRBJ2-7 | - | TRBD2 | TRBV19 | TGTGCCAGTAGTATTTCGAGAGCGGGAAGCTCCTACGAGCAGTACTTC | CASSISRAGSSYEQYF
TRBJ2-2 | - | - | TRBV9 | TGTGCCAGCAGCGTTGGAACAGGGATCGGGGAGCTGTTTTTT | CASSVGTGIGELFF
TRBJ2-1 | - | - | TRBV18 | TGTGCCAGCTCACCCGAGATGAGGGAGCAGTTCTTC | CASSPEMREQFF
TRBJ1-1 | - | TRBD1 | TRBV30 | TGTGCCTGGAGTTGGGGGGACAGGGGGTTCGCTGAAGCTTTCTTT | CAWSWGDRGFAEAFF
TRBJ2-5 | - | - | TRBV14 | TGTGCCAGCAGCCGATTCAGGGTGGACCAAGAGACCCAGTACTTC | CASSRFRVDQETQYF
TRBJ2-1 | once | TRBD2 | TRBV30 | TGTGCCTGGGGCCCCGGGAGCGGGAGAAACAATGAGCAGTTCTTC | CAWGPGSGRNNEQFF